Reported below is one T cell receptor beta chain. The data belong to a study of blood T cell repertoires in COVID-19. Study-wide background: Some COVID-19 samples were acute and others convalescent; all came from the United States, Italy and Spain. PBMCs, B-cell-depleted T cells, or T cells provided the cDNA or gDNA that made up the material.

The length of the CDR3 is 14 residues. V gave up 3 bases and J gave up 4 bases; unmatched junction bases: 2. Per the germline V gene, CDR1 is SEHNR and CDR2 is FQNEAQ (reference sequence). Authors' processing steps: By means of reference gene primer amplification, nucleated cell counts were estimated. Sequencing used immunoSEQ multiplex PCR; TCRdb keeps in-frame clones, though not all of them. V, J and clone size are those of that table, while D and trimming were read from the DNA. The sample consists of 80,000 to 85,000 clones, 80% to 90% of them appearing once. This receptor was obtained from a woman older than 75 with acute or convalescent COVID-19. The gene calls are TRBV7-9 and TRBJ2-3, with 9 bases lining up with TRBD1. The specimen sequenced was peripheral blood. CDR3 residues: CASSLGQGADTQYF. CDR3 nucleotides: TGTGCCAGCAGCTTGGGACAGGGAGCAGATACGCAGTATTTT.